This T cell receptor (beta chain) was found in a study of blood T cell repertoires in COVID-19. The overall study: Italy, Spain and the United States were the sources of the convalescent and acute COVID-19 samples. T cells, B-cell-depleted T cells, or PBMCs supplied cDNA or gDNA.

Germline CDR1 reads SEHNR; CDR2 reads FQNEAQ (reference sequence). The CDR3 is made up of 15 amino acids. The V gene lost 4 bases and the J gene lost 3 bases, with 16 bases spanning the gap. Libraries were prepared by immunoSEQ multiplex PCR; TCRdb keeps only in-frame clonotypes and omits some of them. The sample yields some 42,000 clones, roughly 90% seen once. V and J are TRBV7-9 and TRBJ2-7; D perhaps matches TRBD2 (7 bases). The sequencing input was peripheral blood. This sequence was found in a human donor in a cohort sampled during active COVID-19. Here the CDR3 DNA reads TGTGCCAGCAGCTCCCGAGGGGGGGGTTACTACGAGCAGTACTTC. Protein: CASSSRGGGYYEQYF.